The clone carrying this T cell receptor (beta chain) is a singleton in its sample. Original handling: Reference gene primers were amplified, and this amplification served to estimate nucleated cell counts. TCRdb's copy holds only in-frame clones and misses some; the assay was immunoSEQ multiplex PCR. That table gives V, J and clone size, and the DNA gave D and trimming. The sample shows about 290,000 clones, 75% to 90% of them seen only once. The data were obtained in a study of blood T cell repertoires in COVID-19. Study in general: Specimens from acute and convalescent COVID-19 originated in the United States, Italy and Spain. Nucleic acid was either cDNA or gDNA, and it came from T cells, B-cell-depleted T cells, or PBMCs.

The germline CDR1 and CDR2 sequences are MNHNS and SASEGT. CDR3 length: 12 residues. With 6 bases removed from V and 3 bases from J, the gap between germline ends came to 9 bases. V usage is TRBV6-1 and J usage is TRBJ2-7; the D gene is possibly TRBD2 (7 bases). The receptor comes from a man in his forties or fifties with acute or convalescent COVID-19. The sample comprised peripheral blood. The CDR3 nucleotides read TGTGCCAGCAGAGGGGGGGTCTACGAGCAGTACTTC. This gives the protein CASRGGVYEQYF.